This T cell receptor beta chain comes out of a study of blood T cell repertoires in COVID-19. Authors' analysis steps: Using reference gene primer amplification, nucleated cell counts were estimated. Using immunoSEQ multiplex PCR, the repertoire was profiled, and TCRdb retains in-frame clones only, with some absent. V and J calls and clone size follow that table, whereas D and trimming were derived from the DNA. The sample has 65,000 or so clones, around 75% seen once. There are 16 residues in the CDR3. The germline V gene encodes CDR1 SNHLY and CDR2 FYNNEI. V shed 8 bases and J 5 bases; nucleotides not matched to a gene: 11.

The specimen sequenced was peripheral blood. This TCR came from a human donor in a cohort sampled during active COVID-19. The rearrangement uses TRBV2 and TRBJ2-2; TRBD1 agrees at 10 bases. Here the CDR3 DNA reads TGTGCCAGCCGTTACCCAAGGACAGGGGGGACCGGGGAGCTGTTTTTT. Translating gives CASRYPRTGGTGELFF.